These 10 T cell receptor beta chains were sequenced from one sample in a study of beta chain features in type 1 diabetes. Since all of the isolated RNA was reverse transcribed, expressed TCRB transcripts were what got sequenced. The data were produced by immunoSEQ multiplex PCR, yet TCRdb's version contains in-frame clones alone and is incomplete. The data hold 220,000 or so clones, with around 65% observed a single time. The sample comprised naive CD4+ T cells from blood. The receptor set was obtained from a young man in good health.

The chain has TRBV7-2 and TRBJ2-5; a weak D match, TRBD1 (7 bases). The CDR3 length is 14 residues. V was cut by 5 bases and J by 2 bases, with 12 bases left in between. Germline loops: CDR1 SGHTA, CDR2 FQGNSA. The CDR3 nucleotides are TGTGCCAGCAGCCGCGGGACAGCACAAGAGACCCAGTACTTC. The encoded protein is CASSRGTAQETQYF. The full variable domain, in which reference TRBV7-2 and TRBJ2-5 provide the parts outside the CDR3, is GAGVSQSPSNKVTEKGKDVELRCDPISGHTALYWYRQSLGQGLEFLIYFQGNSAPDKSGLPSDRFSAERTGGSVSTLTIQRTQQEDSAVYLCASSRGTAQETQYFGPGTRLLVL.

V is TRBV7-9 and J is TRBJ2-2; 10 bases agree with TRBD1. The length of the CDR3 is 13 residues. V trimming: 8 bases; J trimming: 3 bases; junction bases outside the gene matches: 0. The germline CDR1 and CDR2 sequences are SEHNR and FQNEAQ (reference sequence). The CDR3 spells CASGTGDTGELFF. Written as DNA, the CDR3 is TGTGCCAGCGGGACAGGGGACACCGGGGAGCTGTTTTTT.

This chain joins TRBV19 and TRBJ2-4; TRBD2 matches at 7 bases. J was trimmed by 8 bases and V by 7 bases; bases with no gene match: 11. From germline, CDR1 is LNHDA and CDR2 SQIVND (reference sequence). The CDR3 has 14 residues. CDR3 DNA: TGTGCCAGTACTTCAATGGTCGGGGGGTACATTCAGTACTTC. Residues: CASTSMVGGYIQYF.

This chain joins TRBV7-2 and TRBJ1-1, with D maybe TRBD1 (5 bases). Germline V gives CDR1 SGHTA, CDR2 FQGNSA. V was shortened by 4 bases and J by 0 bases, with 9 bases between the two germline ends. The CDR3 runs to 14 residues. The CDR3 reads CASSSRVVNTEAFF. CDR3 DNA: TGTGCCAGCAGCTCCAGGGTCGTGAACACTGAAGCTTTCTTT. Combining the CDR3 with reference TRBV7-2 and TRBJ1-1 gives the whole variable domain GAGVSQSPSNKVTEKGKDVELRCDPISGHTALYWYRQSLGQGLEFLIYFQGNSAPDKSGLPSDRFSAERTGGSVSTLTIQRTQQEDSAVYLCASSSRVVNTEAFFGQGTRLTVV.

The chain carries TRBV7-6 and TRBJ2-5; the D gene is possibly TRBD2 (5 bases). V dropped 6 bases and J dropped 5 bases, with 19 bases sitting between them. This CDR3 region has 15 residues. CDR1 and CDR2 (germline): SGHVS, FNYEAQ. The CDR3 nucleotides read TGTGCCAGCAGTTTTGGAGGCTTCGGCCGGGAGACCCAGTACTTC. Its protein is CASSFGGFGRETQYF.

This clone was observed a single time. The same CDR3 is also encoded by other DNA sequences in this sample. This CDR3 is CAWSVRQGGYNEQFF. Written as DNA, the CDR3 is TGTGCCTGGAGTGTACGACAGGGAGGTTACAATGAGCAGTTCTTC. This rearrangement joins TRBV30 to TRBJ2-1; D possibly corresponds to TRBD1 (7 bases). V was cut by 0 bases and J by 4 bases, with 13 bases left in between. CDR1 is GTSNPN and CDR2 is SVGIG in the germline V gene (reference sequence). The CDR3 is 15 amino acids.

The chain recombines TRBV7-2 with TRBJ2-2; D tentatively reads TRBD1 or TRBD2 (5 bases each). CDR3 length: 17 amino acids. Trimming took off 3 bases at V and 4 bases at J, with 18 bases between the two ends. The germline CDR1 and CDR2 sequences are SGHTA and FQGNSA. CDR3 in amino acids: CASSFFLPGLSTGELFF. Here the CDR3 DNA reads TGTGCCAGCAGCTTCTTCCTCCCGGGGCTGAGCACCGGGGAGCTGTTTTTT.

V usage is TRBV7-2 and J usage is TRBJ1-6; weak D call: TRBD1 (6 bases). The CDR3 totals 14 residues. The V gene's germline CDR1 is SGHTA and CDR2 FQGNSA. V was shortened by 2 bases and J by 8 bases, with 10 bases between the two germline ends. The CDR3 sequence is CASSLFWGHSPLHF. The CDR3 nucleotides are TGTGCCAGCAGCTTATTCTGGGGGCATTCACCCCTCCACTTT.

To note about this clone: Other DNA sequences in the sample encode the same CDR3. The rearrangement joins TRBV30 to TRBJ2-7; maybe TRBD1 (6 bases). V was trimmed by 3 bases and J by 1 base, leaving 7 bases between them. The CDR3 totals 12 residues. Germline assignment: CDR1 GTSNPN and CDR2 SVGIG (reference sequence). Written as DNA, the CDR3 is TGTGCCTGGAGCAGGGGTTCCTACGAGCAGTACTTC. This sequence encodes CAWSRGSYEQYF.

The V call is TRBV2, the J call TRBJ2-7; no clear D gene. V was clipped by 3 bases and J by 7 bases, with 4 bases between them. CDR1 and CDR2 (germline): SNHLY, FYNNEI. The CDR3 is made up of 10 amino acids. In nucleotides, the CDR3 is TGTGCCAGCAGTGAGGGGGAGCAGTACTTC. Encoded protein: CASSEGEQYF.